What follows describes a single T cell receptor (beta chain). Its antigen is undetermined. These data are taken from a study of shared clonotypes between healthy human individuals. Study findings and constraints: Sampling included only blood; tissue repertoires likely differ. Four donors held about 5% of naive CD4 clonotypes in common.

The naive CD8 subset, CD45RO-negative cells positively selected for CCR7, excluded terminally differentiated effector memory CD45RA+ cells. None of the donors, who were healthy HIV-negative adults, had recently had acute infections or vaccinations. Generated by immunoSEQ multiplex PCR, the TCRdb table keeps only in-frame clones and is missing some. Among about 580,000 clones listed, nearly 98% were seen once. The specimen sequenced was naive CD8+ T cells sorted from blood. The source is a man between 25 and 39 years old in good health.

DNA for the CDR3: TGTGCCAGCAGCTCGGGACAGGGATTCTACGAGCAGTACTTC. Protein sequence: CASSSGQGFYEQYF. This rearrangement joins TRBV13 to TRBJ2-7, with 9 bases that match TRBD1. CDR3 length: 14 amino acids. Germline CDR1 is PRHDT and CDR2 is FYEKMQ (reference sequence). J was trimmed by 3 bases and V by 4 bases; bases with no gene match: 4.